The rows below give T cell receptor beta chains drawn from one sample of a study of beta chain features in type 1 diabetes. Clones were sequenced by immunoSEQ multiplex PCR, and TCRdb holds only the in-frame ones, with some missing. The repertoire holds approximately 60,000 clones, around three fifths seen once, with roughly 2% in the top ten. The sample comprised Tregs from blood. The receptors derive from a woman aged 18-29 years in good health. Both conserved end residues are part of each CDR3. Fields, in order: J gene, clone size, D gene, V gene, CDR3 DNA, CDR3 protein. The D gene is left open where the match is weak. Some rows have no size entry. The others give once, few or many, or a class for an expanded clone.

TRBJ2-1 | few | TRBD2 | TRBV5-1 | TGCGCCAGCAGCTCGGGACTAGCGGGTCCCTACAATGAGCAGTTCTTC | CASSSGLAGPYNEQFF
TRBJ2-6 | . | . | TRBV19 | TGTGCCAGTAGTCTCTTACAGGGAGCCTCTGGGGCCAACGTCCTGACTTTC | CASSLLQGASGANVLTF
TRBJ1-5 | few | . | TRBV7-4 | TGTGCCAGCAGCTTATGGCCAACCTGGGGAACCCTGGGGCCCCCAGGGGTGGATCAGCCCCAGCATTTT | CASSLWPTWGTLGPPGVDQPQHF
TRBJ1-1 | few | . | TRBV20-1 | TGCAGTGCAGGGGGGAACACTGAAGCTTTCTTT | CSAGGNTEAFF
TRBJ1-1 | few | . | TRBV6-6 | TGTGCCAGCAGTGAGACAGGTGTTTACACTGAAGCTTTCTTT | CASSETGVYTEAFF
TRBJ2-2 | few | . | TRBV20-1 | TGCAGTGCTAGGGAGTCCGGGGAGCTGTTTTTT | CSARESGELFF
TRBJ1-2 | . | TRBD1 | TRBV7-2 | TGTGCCAGCAGCACAGTGACAGGGGGGTATGGCTACACCTTC | CASSTVTGGYGYTF
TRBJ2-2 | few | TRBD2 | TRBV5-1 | TGCGCCAGCAGCCGAGAGACTAGCGGGGGGCTCGACGGGGAGCTGTTTTTT | CASSRETSGGLDGELFF
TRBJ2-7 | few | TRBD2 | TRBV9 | TGTGCCAGCGCGGGGGGGACTAGCCACGAGCAGTACTTC | CASAGGTSHEQYF
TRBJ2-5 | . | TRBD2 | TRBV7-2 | TGTGCCAGCAGCTTTGCAAGCCCTCTAGCGGGGGGACTTGAGACCCAGTACTTC | CASSFASPLAGGLETQYF
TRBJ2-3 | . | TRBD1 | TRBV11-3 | TGTGCCAGCAGTTTCTCCGGGACAGGGGGGACAGATACGCAGTATTTT | CASSFSGTGGTDTQYF
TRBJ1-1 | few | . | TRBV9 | TGTGCCAGCAGCGTAGGTCCAGGAGGCACTGAAGCTTTCTTT | CASSVGPGGTEAFF
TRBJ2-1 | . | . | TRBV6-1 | TGTGCCAGCAGACCTCACAGGGGAGGCAACAATGAGCAGTTCTTC | CASRPHRGGNNEQFF
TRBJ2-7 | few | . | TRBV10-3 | TGTGCCGTAACCAAGAGTGAAGGGAGCTACGAGCAGTACTTC | CAVTKSEGSYEQYF
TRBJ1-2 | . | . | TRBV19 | TGTGCCAGTAGTATCTTGGACAGAAACGGTGGCTACACCTTC | CASSILDRNGGYTF
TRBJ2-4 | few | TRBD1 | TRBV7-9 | TGTGCCAGCAGCTTAAGTCCTGGGACAGGGGTTGCAAACATTCAGTACTTC | CASSLSPGTGVANIQYF
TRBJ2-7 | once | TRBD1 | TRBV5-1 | TGCGCCAGCAGCCTGGGACAGGCGAGCTCCTACGAGCAGTACTTC | CASSLGQASSYEQYF
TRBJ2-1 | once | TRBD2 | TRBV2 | TGTGCCAGCAGTGAGTCGGGACTAGCGGGAGGCGGCTACTACAATGAGCAGTTCTTC | CASSESGLAGGGYYNEQFF
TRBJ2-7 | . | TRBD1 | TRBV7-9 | TGTGCCAGCAGCCCCAGGGGGACCCTCTCCTACGAGCAGTACTTC | CASSPRGTLSYEQYF
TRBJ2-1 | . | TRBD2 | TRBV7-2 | TGTGCCAGCAGCTTAGGCGGGGGGACCTACAATGAGCAGTTCTTC | CASSLGGGTYNEQFF
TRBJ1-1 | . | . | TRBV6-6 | TGTGCCAGCAGTTACCCGGGGAACACTGAAGCTTTCTTT | CASSYPGNTEAFF
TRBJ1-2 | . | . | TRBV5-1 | TGCGCCAGCAGCCTATTGGGAGGGCTCTATGGCTACACCTTC | CASSLLGGLYGYTF
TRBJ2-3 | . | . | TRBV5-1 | TGCGCCAGCAGACCAGGGTTCACAGATACGCAGTATTTT | CASRPGFTDTQYF
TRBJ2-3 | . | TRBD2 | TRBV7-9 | TGTGCCAGCAGCGTAGGGACTAGCGGTACAGATACGCAGTATTTT | CASSVGTSGTDTQYF
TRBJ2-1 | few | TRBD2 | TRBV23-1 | TGCGCCAGCAGTCCAAGAGGCCTAGCGGGAGGTACCCCTGAATACAATGAGCAGTTCTTC | CASSPRGLAGGTPEYNEQFF
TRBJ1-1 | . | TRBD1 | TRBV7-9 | TGTGCCAGCAGCACGACAGGGGCGATTACTGAAGCTTTCTTT | CASSTTGAITEAFF
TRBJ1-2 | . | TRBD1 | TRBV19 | TGTGCCAGTAGTATCCCGACAGGGGAACGGCAAGGCTACACCTTC | CASSIPTGERQGYTF
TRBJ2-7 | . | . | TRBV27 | TGTGCCAGCAGAATTTCCGGGACAAACTACGAGCAGTACTTC | CASRISGTNYEQYF